This T cell receptor beta chain was recorded in a study of early stage breast cancer tumors. Study details: Average read coverage per sample was 7.5 to 10-fold. Findings of the study overall: In 14 of 16 patients, blood comparison separated tumor from normal breast.

The table came from immunoSEQ multiplex PCR; TCRdb's copy has only in-frame clones and leaves some out. The sample lists some 30,000 clones, 84% occurring once. Concerning this clone: Its antigen is undetermined.

The junction had 10 bases not matched to a gene; V was cut back by 4 bases and J by 4 bases. The CDR3 length is 16 residues. CDR1 SGHDT and CDR2 YYEEEE come from the germline V gene. Sequencing was carried out using blood. The receptor was isolated from a person aged 45-60 years with breast cancer. The rearrangement uses TRBV5-6 and TRBJ1-2; 10 bases align to TRBD1. The CDR3 bases are TGTGCCAGCAGCCAGGGACAGGGGATAAACGGCTATGGCTACACCTTC. Amino acid sequence: CASSQGQGINGYGYTF.